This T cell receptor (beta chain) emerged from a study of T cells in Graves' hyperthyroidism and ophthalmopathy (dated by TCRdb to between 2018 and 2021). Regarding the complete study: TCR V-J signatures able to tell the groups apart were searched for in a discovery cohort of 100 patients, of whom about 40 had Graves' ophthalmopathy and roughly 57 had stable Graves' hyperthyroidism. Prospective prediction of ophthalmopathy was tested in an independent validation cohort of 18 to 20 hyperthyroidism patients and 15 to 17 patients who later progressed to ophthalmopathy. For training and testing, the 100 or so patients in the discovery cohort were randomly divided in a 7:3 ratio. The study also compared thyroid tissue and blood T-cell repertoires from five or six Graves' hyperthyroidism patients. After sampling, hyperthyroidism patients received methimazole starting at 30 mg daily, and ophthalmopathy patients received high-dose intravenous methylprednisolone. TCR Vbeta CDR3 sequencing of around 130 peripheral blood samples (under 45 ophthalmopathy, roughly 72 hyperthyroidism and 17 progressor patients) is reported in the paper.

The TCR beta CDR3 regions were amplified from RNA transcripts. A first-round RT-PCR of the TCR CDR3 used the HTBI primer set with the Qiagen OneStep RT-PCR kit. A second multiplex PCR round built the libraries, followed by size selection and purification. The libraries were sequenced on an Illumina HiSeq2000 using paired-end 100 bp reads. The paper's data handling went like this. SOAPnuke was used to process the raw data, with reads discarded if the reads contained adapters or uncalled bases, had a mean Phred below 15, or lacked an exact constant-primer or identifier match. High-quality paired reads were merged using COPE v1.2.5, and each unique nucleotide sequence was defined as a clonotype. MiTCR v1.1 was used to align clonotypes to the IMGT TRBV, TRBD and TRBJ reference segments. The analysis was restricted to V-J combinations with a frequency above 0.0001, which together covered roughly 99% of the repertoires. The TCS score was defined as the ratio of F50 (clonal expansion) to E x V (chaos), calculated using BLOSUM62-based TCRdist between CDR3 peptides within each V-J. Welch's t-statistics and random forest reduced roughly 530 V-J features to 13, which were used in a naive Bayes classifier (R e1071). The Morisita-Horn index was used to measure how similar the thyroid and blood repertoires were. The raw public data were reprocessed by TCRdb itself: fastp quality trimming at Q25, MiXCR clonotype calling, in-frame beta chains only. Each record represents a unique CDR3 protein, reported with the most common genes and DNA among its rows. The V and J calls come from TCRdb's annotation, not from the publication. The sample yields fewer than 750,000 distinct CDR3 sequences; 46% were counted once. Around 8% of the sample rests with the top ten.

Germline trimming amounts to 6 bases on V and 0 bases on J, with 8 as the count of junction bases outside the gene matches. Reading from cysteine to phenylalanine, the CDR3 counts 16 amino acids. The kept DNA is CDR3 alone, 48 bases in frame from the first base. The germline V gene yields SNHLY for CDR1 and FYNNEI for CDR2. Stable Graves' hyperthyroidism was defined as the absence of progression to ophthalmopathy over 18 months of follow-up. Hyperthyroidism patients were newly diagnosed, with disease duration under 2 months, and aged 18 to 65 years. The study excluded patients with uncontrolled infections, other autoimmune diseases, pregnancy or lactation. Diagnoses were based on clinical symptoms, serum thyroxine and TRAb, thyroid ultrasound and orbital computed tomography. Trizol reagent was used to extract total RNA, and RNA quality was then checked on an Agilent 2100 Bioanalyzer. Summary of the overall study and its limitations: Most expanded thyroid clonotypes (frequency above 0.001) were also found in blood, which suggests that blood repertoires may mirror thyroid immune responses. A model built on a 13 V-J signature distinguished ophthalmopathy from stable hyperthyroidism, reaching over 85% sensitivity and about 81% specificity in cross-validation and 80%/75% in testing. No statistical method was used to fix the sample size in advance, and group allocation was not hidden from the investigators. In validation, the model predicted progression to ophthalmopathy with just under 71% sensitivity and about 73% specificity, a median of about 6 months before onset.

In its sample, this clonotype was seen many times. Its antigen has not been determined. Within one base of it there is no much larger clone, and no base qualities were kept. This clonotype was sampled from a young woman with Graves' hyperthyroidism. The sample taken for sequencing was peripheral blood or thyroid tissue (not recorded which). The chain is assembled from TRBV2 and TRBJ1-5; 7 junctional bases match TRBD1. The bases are TGTGCCAGCAGCCGGGGACAGCCAGTTAGCAATCAGCCCCAGCATTTT. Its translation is CASSRGQPVSNQPQHF.